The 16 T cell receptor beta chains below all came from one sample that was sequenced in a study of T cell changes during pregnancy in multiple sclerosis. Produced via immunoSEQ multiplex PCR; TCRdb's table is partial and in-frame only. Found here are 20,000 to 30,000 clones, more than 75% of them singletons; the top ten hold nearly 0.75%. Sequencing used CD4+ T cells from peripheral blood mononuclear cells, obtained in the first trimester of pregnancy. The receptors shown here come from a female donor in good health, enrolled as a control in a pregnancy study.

CDR3 nucleotide sequence: TGTGCCAGTCGGCTGGGGTGGGGGGGAGCAACTAATGAAAAACTGTTTTTT. Its translation: CASRLGWGGATNEKLFF. The V gene is TRBV11-2, the J gene TRBJ1-4; a possible D gene is TRBD1 (5 bases). CDR3 length equals 17 residues. The germline V gene encodes CDR1 SGHAT and CDR2 FQNNGV. Trimming took 9 bases from V and 0 from J, leaving 20 bases between them.

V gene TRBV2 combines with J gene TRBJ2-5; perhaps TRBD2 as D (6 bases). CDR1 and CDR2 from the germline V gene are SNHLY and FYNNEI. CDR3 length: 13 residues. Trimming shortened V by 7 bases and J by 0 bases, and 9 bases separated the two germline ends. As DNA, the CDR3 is TGTGCCAGCAATGGGGACTACCAAGAGACCCAGTACTTC. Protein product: CASNGDYQETQYF.

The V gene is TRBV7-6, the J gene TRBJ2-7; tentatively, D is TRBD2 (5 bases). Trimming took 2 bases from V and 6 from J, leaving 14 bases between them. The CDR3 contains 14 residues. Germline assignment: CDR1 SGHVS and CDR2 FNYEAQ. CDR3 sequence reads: CASSLRLAAGEQYF. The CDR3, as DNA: TGTGCCAGCAGCTTACGGCTAGCCGCCGGCGAGCAGTACTTC. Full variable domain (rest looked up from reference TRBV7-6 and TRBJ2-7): GAGVSQSPRYKVTKRGQDVALRCDPISGHVSLYWYRQALGQGPEFLTYFNYEAQQDKSGLPNDRFSAERPEGSISTLTIQRTEQRDSAMYRCASSLRLAAGEQYFGPGTRLTVT.

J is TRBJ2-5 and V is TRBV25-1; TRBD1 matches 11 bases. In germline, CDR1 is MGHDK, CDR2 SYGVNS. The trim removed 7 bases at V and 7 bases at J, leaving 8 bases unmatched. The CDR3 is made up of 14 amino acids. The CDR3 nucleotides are TGTGCCAGCACTAAATTCGGGACAGGGGGGACCCAGTACTTC. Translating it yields CASTKFGTGGTQYF.

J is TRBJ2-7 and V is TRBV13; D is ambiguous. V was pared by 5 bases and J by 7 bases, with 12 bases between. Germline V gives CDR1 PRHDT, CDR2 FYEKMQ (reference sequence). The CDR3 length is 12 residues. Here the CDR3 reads CASSTPTGEQYF. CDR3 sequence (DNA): TGTGCCAGCAGCACCCCCACGGGTGAGCAGTACTTC.

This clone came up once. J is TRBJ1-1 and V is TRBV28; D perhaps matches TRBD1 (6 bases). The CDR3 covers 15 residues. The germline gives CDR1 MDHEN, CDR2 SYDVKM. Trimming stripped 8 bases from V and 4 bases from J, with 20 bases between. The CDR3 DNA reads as TGTGCCAGCGTGAGGGGGGGCTCAAGGTTCACTGAAGCTTTCTTT. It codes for CASVRGGSRFTEAFF.

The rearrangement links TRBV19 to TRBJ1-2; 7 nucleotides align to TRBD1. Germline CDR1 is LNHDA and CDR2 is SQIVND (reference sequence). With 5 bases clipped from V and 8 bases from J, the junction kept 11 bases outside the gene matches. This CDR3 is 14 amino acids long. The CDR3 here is CASSPGTVAGGYTF. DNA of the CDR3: TGTGCCAGTAGTCCAGGGACAGTCGCGGGGGGCTACACCTTC. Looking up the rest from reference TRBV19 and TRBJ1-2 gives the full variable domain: DGGITQSPKYLFRKEGQNVTLSCEQNLNHDAMYWYRQDPGQGLRLIYYSQIVNDFQKGDIAEGYSVSREKKESFPLTVTSAQKNPTAFYLCASSPGTVAGGYTFGSGTRLTVV.

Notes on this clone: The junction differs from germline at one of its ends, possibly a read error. The CDR3 spells CASSWTGGSQYF. DNA of the CDR3: TGTGCTAGCAGCTGGACAGGGGGTTCCCAGTACTTC. V and J are TRBV7-7 and TRBJ2-5, with 10 bases fitting TRBD1. The CDR3 has 12 residues. The germline V gene encodes CDR1 SSHAT and CDR2 FNYEAQ (reference sequence). Filled out from reference TRBV7-7 and TRBJ2-5, the complete variable domain reads GAGVSQSPRYKVTKRGQDVTLRCDPISSHATLYWYQQALGQGPEFLTYFNYEAQPDKSGLPSDRFSAERPEGSISTLTIQRTEQRDSAMYRCASSWTGGSQYFGPGTRLLVL.

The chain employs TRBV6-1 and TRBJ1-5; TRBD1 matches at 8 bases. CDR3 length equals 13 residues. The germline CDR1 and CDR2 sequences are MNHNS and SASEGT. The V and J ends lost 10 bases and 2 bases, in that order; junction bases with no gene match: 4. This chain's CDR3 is CAIDRGGNQPQHF. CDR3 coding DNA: TGTGCCATTGACAGGGGTGGCAATCAGCCCCAGCATTTT.

CDR3 in DNA: TGTGCCACCAGCCAGGGACAAAGGGGGACTGAAGCTTTCTTT. It yields the protein CATSQGQRGTEAFF. This sequence joins TRBV15 and TRBJ1-1, with TRBD1 as a possible D gene (6 bases). The germline V and J ends were trimmed by 5 bases and 5 bases, with 15 bases remaining between them. Germline loops: CDR1 LNHNV, CDR2 YYDKDF (reference sequence). This CDR3 has 14 amino acids.

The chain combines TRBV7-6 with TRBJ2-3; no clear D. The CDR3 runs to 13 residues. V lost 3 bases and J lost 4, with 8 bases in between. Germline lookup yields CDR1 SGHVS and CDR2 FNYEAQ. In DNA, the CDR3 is TGTGCCAGCAGCTTTCTGGCTTCAGATACGCAGTATTTT. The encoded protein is CASSFLASDTQYF. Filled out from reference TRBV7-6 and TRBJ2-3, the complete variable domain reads GAGVSQSPRYKVTKRGQDVALRCDPISGHVSLYWYRQALGQGPEFLTYFNYEAQQDKSGLPNDRFSAERPEGSISTLTIQRTEQRDSAMYRCASSFLASDTQYFGPGTRLTVL.

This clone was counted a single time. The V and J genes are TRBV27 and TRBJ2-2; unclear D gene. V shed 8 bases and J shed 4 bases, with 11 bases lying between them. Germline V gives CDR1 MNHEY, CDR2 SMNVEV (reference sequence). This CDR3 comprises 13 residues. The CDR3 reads CASRVWLTGELFF. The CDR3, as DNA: TGTGCCAGCCGGGTATGGCTCACCGGGGAGCTGTTTTTT.

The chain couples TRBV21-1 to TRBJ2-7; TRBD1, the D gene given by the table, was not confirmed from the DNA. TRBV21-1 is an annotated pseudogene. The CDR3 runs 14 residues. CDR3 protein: CASSKGSLNSEQYF. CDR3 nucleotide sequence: TGTGCCAGCAGCAAAGGGTCCCTTAACAGCGAGCAGTACTTC.

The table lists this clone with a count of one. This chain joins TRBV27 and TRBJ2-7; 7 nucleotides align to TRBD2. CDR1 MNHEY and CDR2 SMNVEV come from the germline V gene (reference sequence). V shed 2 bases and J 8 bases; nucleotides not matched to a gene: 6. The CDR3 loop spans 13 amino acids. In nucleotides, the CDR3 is TGTGCCAGCAGTTTAGCGGGAGTTTCTAAGCAGTACTTC. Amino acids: CASSLAGVSKQYF.

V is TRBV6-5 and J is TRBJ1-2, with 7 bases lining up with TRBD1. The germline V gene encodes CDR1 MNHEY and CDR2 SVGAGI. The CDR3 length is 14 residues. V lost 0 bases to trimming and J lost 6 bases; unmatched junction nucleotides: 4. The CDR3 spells CASSYSQGLNGYTF. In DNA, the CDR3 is TGTGCCAGCAGTTACTCACAGGGGCTCAATGGCTACACCTTC.

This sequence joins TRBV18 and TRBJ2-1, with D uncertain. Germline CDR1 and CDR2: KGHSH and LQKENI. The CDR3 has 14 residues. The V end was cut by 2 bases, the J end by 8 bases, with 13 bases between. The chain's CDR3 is CASSPGPEKDEQFF. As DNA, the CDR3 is TGTGCCAGCTCACCAGGTCCGGAGAAGGATGAGCAGTTCTTC.